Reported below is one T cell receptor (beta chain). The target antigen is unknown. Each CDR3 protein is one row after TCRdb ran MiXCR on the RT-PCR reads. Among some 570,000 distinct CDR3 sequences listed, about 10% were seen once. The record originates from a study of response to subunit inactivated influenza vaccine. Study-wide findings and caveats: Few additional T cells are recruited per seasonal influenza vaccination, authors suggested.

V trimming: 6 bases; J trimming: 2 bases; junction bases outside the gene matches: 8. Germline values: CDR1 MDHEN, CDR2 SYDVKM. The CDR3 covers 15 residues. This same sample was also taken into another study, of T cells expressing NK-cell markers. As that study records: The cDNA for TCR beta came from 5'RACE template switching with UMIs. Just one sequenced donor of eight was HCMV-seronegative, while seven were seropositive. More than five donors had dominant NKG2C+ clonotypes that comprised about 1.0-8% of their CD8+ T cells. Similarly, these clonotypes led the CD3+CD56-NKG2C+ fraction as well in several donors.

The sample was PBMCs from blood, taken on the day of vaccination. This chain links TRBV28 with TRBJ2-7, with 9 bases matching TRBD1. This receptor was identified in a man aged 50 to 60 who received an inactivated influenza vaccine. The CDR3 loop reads CASRSVGTGTYEQYF. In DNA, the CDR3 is TGTGCCAGCAGATCTGTGGGGACAGGGACCTACGAGCAGTACTTC.